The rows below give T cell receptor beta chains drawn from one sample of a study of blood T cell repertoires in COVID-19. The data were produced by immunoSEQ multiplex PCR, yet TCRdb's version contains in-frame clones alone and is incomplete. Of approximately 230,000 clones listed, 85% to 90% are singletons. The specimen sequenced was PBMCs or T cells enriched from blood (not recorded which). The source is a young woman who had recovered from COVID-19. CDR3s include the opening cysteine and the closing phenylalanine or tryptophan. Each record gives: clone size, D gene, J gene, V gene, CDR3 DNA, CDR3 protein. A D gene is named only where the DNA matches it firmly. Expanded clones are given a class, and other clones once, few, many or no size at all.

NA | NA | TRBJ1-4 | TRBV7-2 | TGTGCCAGCAGCTTAGGTGGGGCCGGACAGCTTATCGAAAAACTGTTTTTT | CASSLGGAGQLIEKLFF
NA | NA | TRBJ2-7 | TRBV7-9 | TGTGCCAGCAGCCCCGCAGTCGAGCAGTACTTC | CASSPAVEQYF
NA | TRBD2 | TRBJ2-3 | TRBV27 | TGTGCCAGCAGTTTATTCTCGGTTCGATCGGCGGGAGAGTCAGATACGCAGTATTTT | CASSLFSVRSAGESDTQYF
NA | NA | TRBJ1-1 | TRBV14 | TGTGCCAGCAGCCAGGTGTCAGAAAACACTGAAGCTTTCTTT | CASSQVSENTEAFF
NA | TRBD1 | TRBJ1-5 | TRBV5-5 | TGTGCCAGCAGCTTGGGACTACAGGGGGGCTATAGCAATCAGCCCCAGCATTTT | CASSLGLQGGYSNQPQHF
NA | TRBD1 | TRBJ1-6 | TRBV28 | TGTGCCAGCAGTTCAACCGACAGGGGCCGCGACTACTTT | CASSSTDRGRDYF
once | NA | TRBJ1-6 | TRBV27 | TGTGCCAGCAGTTTTTTCCGGGGAGGCACCTATAATTCACCCCTCCACTTT | CASSFFRGGTYNSPLHF
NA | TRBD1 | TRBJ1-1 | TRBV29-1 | TGCAGCGCCCTTGACAGGGGGAACACTGAAGCTTTCTTT | CSALDRGNTEAFF
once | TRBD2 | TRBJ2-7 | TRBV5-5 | TGTGCCAGCAGCTTTCCCTTAAGCGGGAGAGTGCCCTACGAGCAGTACTTC | CASSFPLSGRVPYEQYF
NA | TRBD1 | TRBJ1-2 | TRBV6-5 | TGTGCCAGCAGCGGACAGGGAGGGTATGGCTACACCTTC | CASSGQGGYGYTF
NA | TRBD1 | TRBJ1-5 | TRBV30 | TGTGCCTGGAGCGGGGACAGGGGGCCTCAGCCCCAGCATTTT | CAWSGDRGPQPQHF
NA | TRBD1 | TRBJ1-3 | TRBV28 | TGTGCCAGCAGACCCCAAACTTCAGGGGGCGCCCCAAACACCATATATTTT | CASRPQTSGGAPNTIYF
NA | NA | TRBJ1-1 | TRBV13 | TGTGCCAGCAGCCACGCCGTTATAAGGGGACAACGAGGGAACACTGAAGCTTTCTTT | CASSHAVIRGQRGNTEAFF
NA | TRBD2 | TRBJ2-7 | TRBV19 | TGTGCCAGTAGCACCCCGGGACTAGCGAACGAGCAGTACTTC | CASSTPGLANEQYF
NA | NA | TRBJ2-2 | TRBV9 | TGTGCCAGCAGCGGACCCGAGGTGAGAGCCGGGGAGCTGTTTTTT | CASSGPEVRAGELFF
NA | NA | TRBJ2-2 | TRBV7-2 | TGTGCCAGCAGCCGGACTGGCCCCACCGGGGAGCTGTTTTTT | CASSRTGPTGELFF
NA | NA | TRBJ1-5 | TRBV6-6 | TGTGCCAGCAGTTACCGACAGGAATATCAGCCCCAGCATTTT | CASSYRQEYQPQHF
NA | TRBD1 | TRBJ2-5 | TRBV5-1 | TGCGCCAGCAGCTTGGCGGGACAGGGCGGACGGGAGACCCAGTACTTC | CASSLAGQGGRETQYF
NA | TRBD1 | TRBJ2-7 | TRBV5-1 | TGCGCCAGCAGCTTGGCCCCCAGGGTTACGGGACAGGACGAGCAGTACTTC | CASSLAPRVTGQDEQYF
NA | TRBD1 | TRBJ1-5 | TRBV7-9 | TGTGCCAGCAGCCTTGGGACAGCCAATCAGCCCCAGCATTTT | CASSLGTANQPQHF
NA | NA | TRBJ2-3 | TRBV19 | TGTGCCAGTAGTATCGCTAGCGGCACAGATACGCAGTATTTT | CASSIASGTDTQYF
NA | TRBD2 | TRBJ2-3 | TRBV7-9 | TGTGCCAGCAGCTCCGGGACTAGCGTTGCCACAGATACGCAGTATTTT | CASSSGTSVATDTQYF
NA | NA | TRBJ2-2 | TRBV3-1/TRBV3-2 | TGTGCCAGCAGCCAAGATAGGACAGTGAAAACCGGGGAGCTGTTTTTT | CASSQDRTVKTGELFF
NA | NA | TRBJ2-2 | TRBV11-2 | TGTGCCAGCAGCTTAAACCCCTGGGGCGCGACCGGGGAGCTGTTTTTT | CASSLNPWGATGELFF
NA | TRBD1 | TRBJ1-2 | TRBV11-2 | TGTGCCAGCAGGCCGCCGGGACAGAGGGCTCGCGGCTACACCTTC | CASRPPGQRARGYTF
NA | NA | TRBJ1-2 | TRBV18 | TGTGCCAGCTCACCGCTTGGCGACAGTCAACCGGGCTATGGCTACACCTTC | CASSPLGDSQPGYGYTF
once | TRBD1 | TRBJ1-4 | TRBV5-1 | TGCGCCAGCAGCCCCCGGGACAGGGGAGATGAAAAACTGTTTTTT | CASSPRDRGDEKLFF
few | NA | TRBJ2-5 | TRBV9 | TGTGCCAGCAGCCTAACCCAAGAGACCCAGTACTTC | CASSLTQETQYF
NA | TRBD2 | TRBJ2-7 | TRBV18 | TGTGCCAGCTCACCAGGGACTAGCGGGGGTGGAGAGCAGTACTTC | CASSPGTSGGGEQYF
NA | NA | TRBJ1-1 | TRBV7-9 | TGTGCCAGCAGCTCAAGTTCGGGGTACACTGAAGCTTTCTTT | CASSSSSGYTEAFF
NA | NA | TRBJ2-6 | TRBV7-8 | TGTGCCAGCAGCTTAGCTCGTTGGCACTCTGGGGCCAACGTCCTGACTTTC | CASSLARWHSGANVLTF
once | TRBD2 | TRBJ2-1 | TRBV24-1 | TGTGCCACCAGTGGGCCCCTAGCGGGAGGCAATGAGCAGTTCTTC | CATSGPLAGGNEQFF
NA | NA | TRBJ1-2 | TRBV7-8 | TGTGCCAGCAGCCTCAGGGAGGCTAACTATGGCTACACCTTC | CASSLREANYGYTF
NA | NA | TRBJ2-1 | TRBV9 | TGTGCCAGCAGCACCAATCCAGACAGGTCTTTTGGCAATGAGCAGTTCTTC | CASSTNPDRSFGNEQFF
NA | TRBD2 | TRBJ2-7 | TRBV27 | TGTGCCAGCAGTCCCCGACTAGCGGGAGTGAGCGAGCAGTACTTC | CASSPRLAGVSEQYF
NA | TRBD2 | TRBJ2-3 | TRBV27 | TGTGCCAGCAGTTTACTGAGAGGGAGGGTCATTCTGGGAGAGGTAGATACGCAGTATTTT | CASSLLRGRVILGEVDTQYF
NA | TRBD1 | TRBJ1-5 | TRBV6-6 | TGTGCCAGCAGTCGATCCCGACAGGGAAGCAATCAGCCCCAGCATTTT | CASSRSRQGSNQPQHF
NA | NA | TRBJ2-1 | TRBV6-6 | TGTGCCAGCAGTTACCCGGTTCGGGACAATGAGCAGTTCTTC | CASSYPVRDNEQFF
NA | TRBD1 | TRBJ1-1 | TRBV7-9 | TGTGCCAGCAGCAATCAGGGGGCTGAAGCTTTCTTT | CASSNQGAEAFF
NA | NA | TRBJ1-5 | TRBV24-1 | TGTGCCACCAGTGATTCAGGCCAGGGAAAGGATCAGCCCCAGCATTTT | CATSDSGQGKDQPQHF
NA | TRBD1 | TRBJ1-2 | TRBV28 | TGTGCCAGCAGTTTATCGGACAGGGGGCAGAACGGCTACACCTTC | CASSLSDRGQNGYTF
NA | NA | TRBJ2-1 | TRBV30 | TGTGCCTGGAGCTCAGGGTCTAGCTCCTACAATGAGCAGTTCTTC | CAWSSGSSSYNEQFF
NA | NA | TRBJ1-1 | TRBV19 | TGTGCCAGTAGTATCCAGGGTCAAACTGAAGCTTTCTTT | CASSIQGQTEAFF
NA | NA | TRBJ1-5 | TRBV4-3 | TGCGCCAGCAGCCAAGACAGGATTTCACAGCCCCAGCATTTT | CASSQDRISQPQHF
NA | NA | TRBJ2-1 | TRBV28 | TGTGCCAGCAGCCTAACCCCTCGTTGGGACTCCGGGCCGTATGAGCAGTTCTTC | CASSLTPRWDSGPYEQFF
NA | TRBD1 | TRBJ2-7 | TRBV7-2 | TGTGCCAGCAGCCTGACCGGGACAGCGTCCTACGAGCAGTACTTC | CASSLTGTASYEQYF
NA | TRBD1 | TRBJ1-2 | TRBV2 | TGTGCCAGACTTGGGACAGGGGCGAATGGCTACACCTTC | CARLGTGANGYTF